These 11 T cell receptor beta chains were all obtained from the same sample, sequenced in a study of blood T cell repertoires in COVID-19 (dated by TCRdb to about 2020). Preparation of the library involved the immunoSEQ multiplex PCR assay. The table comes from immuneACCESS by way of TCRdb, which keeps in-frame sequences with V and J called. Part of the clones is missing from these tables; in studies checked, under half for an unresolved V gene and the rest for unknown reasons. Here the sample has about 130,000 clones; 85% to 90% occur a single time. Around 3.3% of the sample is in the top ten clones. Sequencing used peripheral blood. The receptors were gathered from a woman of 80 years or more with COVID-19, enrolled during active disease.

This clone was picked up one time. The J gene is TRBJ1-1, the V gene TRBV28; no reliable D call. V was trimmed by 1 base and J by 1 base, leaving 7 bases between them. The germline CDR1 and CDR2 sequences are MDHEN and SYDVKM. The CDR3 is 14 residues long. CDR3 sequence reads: CASSLSRQNTEAFF. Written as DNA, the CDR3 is TGTGCCAGCAGTTTATCGAGACAGAACACTGAAGCTTTCTTT.

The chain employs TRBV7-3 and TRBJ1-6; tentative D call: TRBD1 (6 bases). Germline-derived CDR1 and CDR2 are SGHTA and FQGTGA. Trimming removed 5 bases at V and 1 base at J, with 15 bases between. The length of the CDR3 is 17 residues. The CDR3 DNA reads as TGTGCCAGCAGCGCTGACAGCCAGGGGTCCTATAATTCACCCCTCCACTTT. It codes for CASSADSQGSYNSPLHF.

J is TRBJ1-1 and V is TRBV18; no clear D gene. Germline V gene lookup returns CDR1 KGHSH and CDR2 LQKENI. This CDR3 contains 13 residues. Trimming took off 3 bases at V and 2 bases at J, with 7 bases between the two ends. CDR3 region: CASSPTLNTEAFF. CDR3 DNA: TGTGCCAGCTCACCCACCCTAAACACTGAAGCTTTCTTT.

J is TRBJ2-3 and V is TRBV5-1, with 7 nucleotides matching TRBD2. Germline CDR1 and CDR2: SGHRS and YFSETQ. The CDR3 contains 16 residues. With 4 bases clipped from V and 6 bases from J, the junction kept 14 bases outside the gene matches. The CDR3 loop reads CASSLAFGRASDTQYF. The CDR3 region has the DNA TGCGCCAGCAGCCTCGCCTTTGGGAGGGCCAGTGATACGCAGTATTTT.

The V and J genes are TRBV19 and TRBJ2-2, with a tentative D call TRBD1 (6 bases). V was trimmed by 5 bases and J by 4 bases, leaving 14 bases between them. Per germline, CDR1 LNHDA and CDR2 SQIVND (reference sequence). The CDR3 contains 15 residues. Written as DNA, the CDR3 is TGTGCCAGTAGTTCTAAAGACAGGTTCACCGGGGAGCTGTTTTTT. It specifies CASSSKDRFTGELFF.

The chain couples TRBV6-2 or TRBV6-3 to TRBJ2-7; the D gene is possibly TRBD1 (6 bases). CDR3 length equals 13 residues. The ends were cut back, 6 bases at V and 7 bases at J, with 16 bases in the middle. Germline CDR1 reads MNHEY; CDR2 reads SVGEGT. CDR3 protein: CASSRDIQREQYF. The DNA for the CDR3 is TGTGCCAGCAGCCGGGACATCCAAAGGGAGCAGTACTTC.

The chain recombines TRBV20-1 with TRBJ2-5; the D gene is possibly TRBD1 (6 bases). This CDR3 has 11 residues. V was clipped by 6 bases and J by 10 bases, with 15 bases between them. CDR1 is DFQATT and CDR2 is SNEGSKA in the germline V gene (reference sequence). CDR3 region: CSAKNLGGQYF. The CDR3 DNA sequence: TGCAGTGCAAAGAATCTAGGGGGCCAGTACTTC.

The CDR3, as DNA: TGCGCCAGCAGCTTGGGTCTGGACAGGGGTTCCTACGAGCAGTACTTC. It encodes CASSLGLDRGSYEQYF. The V and J genes are TRBV5-1 and TRBJ2-7, with 9 bases fitting TRBD1. The CDR3 totals 16 residues. Germline V gives CDR1 SGHRS, CDR2 YFSETQ. With 0 bases clipped from V and 1 base from J, the junction kept 5 bases outside the gene matches.

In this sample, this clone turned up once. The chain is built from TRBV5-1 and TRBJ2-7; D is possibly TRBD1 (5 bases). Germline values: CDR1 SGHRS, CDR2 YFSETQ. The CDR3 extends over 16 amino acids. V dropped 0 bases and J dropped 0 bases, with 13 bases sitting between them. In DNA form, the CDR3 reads TGCGCCAGCAGCTTGGTTAGTGGGGCGATCTCCTACGAGCAGTACTTC. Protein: CASSLVSGAISYEQYF.

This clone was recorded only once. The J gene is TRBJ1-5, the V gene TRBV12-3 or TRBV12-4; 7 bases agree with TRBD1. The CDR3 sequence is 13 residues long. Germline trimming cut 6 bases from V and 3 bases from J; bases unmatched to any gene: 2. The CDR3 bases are TGTGCCAGCAGACAGGGGATCAATCAGCCCCAGCATTTT. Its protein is CASRQGINQPQHF.

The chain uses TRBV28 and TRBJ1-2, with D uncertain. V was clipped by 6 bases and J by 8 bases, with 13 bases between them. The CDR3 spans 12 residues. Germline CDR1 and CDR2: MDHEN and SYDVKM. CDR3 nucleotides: TGTGCCAGCAGAATCCCGGGAGACGGCTACACCTTC. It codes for CASRIPGDGYTF.